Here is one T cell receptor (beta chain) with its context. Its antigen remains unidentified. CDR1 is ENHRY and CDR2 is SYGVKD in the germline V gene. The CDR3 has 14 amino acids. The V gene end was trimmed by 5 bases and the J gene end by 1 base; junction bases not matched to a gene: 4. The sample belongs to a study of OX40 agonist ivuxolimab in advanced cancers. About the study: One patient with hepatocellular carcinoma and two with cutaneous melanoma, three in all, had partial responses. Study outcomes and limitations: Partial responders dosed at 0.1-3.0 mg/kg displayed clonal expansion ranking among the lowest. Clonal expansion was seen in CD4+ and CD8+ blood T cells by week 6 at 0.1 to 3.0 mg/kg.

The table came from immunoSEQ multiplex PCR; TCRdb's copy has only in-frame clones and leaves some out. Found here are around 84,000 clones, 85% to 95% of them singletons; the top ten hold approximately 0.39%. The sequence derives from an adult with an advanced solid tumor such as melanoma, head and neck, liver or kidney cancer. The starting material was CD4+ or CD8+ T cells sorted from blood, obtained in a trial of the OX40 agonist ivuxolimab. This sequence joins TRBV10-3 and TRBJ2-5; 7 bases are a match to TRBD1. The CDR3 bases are TGTGCCATCAGTCCGGGACAGATCCAAGAGACCCAGTACTTC. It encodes CAISPGQIQETQYF.